This entry describes one T cell receptor beta chain. The germline gene is not matched at one end of the junction; a read error may be the cause. Together with a sample-barcoded 5' primer, a J-beta primer mix was included in a second PCR lasting about 7 to 12 cycles. One entry per CDR3 protein, called by TCRdb with MiXCR from the 5' RACE reads. The sample consists of some 1.5 million distinct CDR3 sequences, over 25% of them appearing once. The V gene's germline CDR1 is LGHDT and CDR2 YNNKEL (reference sequence). CDR3 length equals 17 residues. The data are from a study of blood T cells in healthy people across ages.

Sequenced input: blood. The TCR sequence derives from a woman in her 30s in good health. The V and J genes are TRBV3-1 and TRBJ2-5; D remains ambiguous. The CDR3 nucleotides read TGTGCCGGCAGCAGAGTGACCCCGATACTCGACTGGGAGACCCAGTACTTC. Protein: CAGSRVTPILDWETQYF.